Listed here is a single TCR beta chain. Its target is not known. Next came a second PCR, run for about 7 to 12 cycles, which used a sample-barcoded 5' primer along with a J-beta primer mix. MiXCR, applied by TCRdb to the 5' RACE reads, yields one record per CDR3 protein. This repertoire shows about a million distinct CDR3 sequences, roughly two fifths found once; its top ten account for 10% to 15%. The data were taken from a study of blood T cells in healthy people across ages. Per-sample PBMC isolation yielded at least 6 million cells. Germline CDR1 and CDR2: SGHAT and FQNNGV. The CDR3 contains 15 residues. The V and J ends lost 7 bases and 5 bases respectively, with 17 bases between them. Notes on the study in general: Shifts in expanded clonotypes may have been confounded by donor CMV status, which was unknown.

This TCR was sampled from a man in his late teens or twenties in good health. The V call is TRBV11-2, the J call TRBJ2-2, with D possibly being TRBD1 or TRBD2 (5 bases each). Material for sequencing was blood. The CDR3 region is CASNHKGSGTGELFF. CDR3 bases: TGTGCCAGCAACCACAAGGGGAGTGGGACCGGGGAGCTGTTTTTT.